The 11 T cell receptor beta chains presented below share a single source sample, sequenced in a study of T cells in Graves' hyperthyroidism and ophthalmopathy. RNA transcripts provided the source from which TCR beta CDR3 regions were amplified. TCR CDR3 regions were first amplified by RT-PCR with HTBI primers. TCRdb reprocessed the multiplex PCR reads with MiXCR, giving one entry per CDR3 protein. This table holds hundreds of thousands of distinct CDR3 sequences, about 15% found once. The sample consisted of blood. The receptors originated from a woman under 30 with Graves' hyperthyroidism.

The J gene is TRBJ1-4, the V gene TRBV12-3 or TRBV12-4, with 7 bases aligning to TRBD1. Germline trimming cut 3 bases from V and 8 bases from J; bases unmatched to any gene: 3. This CDR3 has 13 residues. The CDR3 is CASSFRGPEKLFF. The CDR3 DNA reads TGTGCCAGCAGTTTTAGGGGGCCCGAAAAACTGTTTTTT.

This clonotype was found a few times. This chain connects TRBV2 to TRBJ2-4; the match to TRBD1 covers 9 bases. With 0 bases clipped from V and 4 bases from J, the junction kept 7 bases outside the gene matches. CDR1 SNHLY and CDR2 FYNNEI come from the germline V gene. This CDR3 comprises 17 residues. The CDR3 region is CASSEALPGTGKNIQYF. The DNA of the CDR3 is TGTGCCAGCAGTGAAGCGCTTCCTGGGACAGGGAAAAACATTCAGTACTTC.

The chain joins TRBV30 to TRBJ2-1, with 10 bases lining up with TRBD2. From germline, CDR1 is GTSNPN and CDR2 SVGIG (reference sequence). The CDR3 has 17 amino acids. V was pared by 3 bases and J by 7 bases, with 15 bases of the junction left unmatched. For the CDR3, the DNA is TGTGCCTGGAGGGCCGGGGGAAGCGGGAGGGCCTTTAATGAGCAGTTCTTC. It encodes CAWRAGGSGRAFNEQFF.

The V call is TRBV6-1, the J call TRBJ2-5; D possibly uses TRBD1 or TRBD2 (5 bases each). Germline V gene data show CDR1 as MNHNS and CDR2 as SASEGT. This CDR3 is built from 14 residues. Trimming stripped 2 bases from V and 7 bases from J, with 14 bases between. The CDR3: CASSEPGQFGTQYF. CDR3 nucleotide sequence: TGTGCCAGCAGTGAACCGGGGCAGTTCGGGACCCAGTACTTC.

CDR3 loop: CASSYSPGGTSGAYEQYF. Here the CDR3 DNA reads TGTGCCAGCAGTTATTCCCCTGGGGGGACTAGCGGGGCCTACGAGCAGTACTTC. The rearrangement uses TRBV6-9 and TRBJ2-7; 13 nucleotides align to TRBD2. The CDR3 loop spans 18 amino acids. The germline V gene has CDR1 MNHGY and CDR2 SVAAGI. The V and J ends lost 0 bases and 2 bases, in that order; junction bases with no gene match: 7.

A few counts support this clonotype. This may stem from a read error, because a much larger clone lies one nucleotide away. V is TRBV2 and J is TRBJ2-1; no firm D call. Trimming cost V 6 bases and J 4 bases, with 13 bases left between them. This CDR3 is built from 14 residues. In germline, CDR1 is SNHLY, CDR2 FYNNEI. This CDR3 is CASRRSWQYNEQFF. The CDR3 DNA sequence: TGTGCCAGCAGACGGTCTTGGCAGTACAATGAGCAGTTCTTC.

This clonotype was observed at least ten times. The chain uses TRBV12-3 or TRBV12-4 and TRBJ2-7; no firm D call. V was shortened by 5 bases and J by 3 bases, with 23 bases between the two germline ends. The CDR3 is made up of 17 amino acids. The CDR3 is CASSPHGFRPMGYEQYF. Here the CDR3 DNA reads TGTGCCAGCAGTCCCCACGGTTTTAGGCCCATGGGCTACGAGCAGTACTTC.

This clonotype came up many times. The chain is built from TRBV6-2 or TRBV6-3 and TRBJ2-2, with D uncertain. The CDR3 has 13 residues. CDR1 MNHEY and CDR2 SVGEGT come from the germline V gene. Deletions cut 2 bases from V and 7 bases from J, with 8 bases between. CDR3 in DNA: TGTGCCAGCAGTTACACCTTTGGCGGGGAGCTGTTTTTT. Protein sequence: CASSYTFGGELFF.

There are many counts of this clonotype. The chain carries TRBV13 and TRBJ2-5, with 7 bases that match TRBD2. With 6 bases clipped from V and 5 bases from J, the junction kept 9 bases outside the gene matches. CDR3 length: 14 residues. CDR1 and CDR2 from the germline V gene are PRHDT and FYEKMQ (reference sequence). CDR3 nucleotides: TGTGCCAGCAGTATGGGAGGGACCGGGGAGACCCAGTACTTC. This sequence encodes CASSMGGTGETQYF. The complete variable domain, with remaining parts taken from reference TRBV13 and TRBJ2-5, reads AAGVIQSPRHLIKEKRETATLKCYPIPRHDTVYWYQQGPGQDPQFLISFYEKMQSDKGSIPDRFSAQQFSDYHSELNMSSLELGDSALYFCASSMGGTGETQYFGPGTRLLVL.

This chain links TRBV5-1 with TRBJ2-1, with 9 positions matching TRBD1. Germline V lookup: CDR1 SGHRS, CDR2 YFSETQ. The CDR3 runs to 18 residues. J was trimmed by 6 bases and V by 5 bases; bases with no gene match: 18. In DNA form, the CDR3 reads TGCGCCAGCAGTTTCCTCGTCCCCGGGACAGGGTACGGCAATGAGCAGTTCTTC. This translates into CASSFLVPGTGYGNEQFF.

At least ten counts were recorded for this clonotype. J is TRBJ1-5 and V is TRBV24-1; D is ambiguous. Germline assignment: CDR1 KGHDR and CDR2 SFDVKD. Between the trimmed V and J ends, which lost 7 bases and 7 bases, there was a span of 13 bases. This CDR3 is 13 amino acids long. CDR3 region: CATSQEFGQPQHF. Here the CDR3 DNA reads TGTGCCACCAGCCAGGAATTCGGGCAGCCCCAGCATTTT.